The clone carrying this T cell receptor beta chain was recorded many times. Trimming took 5 bases from V and 0 from J, leaving 17 bases between them. Germline CDR1 reads SGHAT; CDR2 reads FQNNGV. The CDR3 is 18 amino acids. Time point here: pre-sensitization, week 0. This sample's treatment: therapeutic diphenylcyclopropenone sensitization with weekly scalp DPC. From the RACE reads, TCRdb called clonotypes with MiXCR, one entry per CDR3 protein. The data contain some 360,000 distinct CDR3 sequences, around 5.5% of them singletons. The sample belongs to a study of human T cells and chemical hapten exposure. The wider study: It was small differences in pooled library volume that mainly caused per-sample TCR yields to vary.

The sequenced sample was whole blood, obtained in connection with sensitization to the hapten diphenylcyclopropenone (DPC). This clonotype was sampled from a woman aged 50 to 60 with alopecia areata. Some clones in this sample may be carry-over from other donors' samples. The V and J genes are TRBV11-2 and TRBJ2-6, with D perhaps TRBD1 or TRBD2 (7 bases each). CDR3 sequence: CASSPRRGGSSGANVLTF. CDR3 DNA sequence: TGTGCCAGCAGCCCGCGCAGGGGGGGAAGCTCTGGGGCCAACGTCCTGACTTTC.